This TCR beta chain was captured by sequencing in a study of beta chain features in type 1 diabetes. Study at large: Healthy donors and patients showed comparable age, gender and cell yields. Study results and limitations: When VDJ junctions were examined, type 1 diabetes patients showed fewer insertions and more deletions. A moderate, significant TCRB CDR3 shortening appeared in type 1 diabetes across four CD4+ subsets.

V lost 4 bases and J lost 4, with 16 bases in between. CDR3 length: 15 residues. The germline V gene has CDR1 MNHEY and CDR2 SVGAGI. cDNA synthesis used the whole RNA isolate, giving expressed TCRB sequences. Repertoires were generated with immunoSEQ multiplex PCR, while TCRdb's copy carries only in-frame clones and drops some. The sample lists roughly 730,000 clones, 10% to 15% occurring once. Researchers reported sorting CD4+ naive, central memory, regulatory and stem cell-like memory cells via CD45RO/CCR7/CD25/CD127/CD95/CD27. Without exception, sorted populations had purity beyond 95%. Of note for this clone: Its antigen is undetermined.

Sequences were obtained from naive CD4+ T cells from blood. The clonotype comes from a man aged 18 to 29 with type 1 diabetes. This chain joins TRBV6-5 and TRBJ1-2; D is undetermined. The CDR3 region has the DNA TGTGCCAGCAGTTTGAACCGGGTCACCTTCTATGGCTACACCTTC. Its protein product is CASSLNRVTFYGYTF.